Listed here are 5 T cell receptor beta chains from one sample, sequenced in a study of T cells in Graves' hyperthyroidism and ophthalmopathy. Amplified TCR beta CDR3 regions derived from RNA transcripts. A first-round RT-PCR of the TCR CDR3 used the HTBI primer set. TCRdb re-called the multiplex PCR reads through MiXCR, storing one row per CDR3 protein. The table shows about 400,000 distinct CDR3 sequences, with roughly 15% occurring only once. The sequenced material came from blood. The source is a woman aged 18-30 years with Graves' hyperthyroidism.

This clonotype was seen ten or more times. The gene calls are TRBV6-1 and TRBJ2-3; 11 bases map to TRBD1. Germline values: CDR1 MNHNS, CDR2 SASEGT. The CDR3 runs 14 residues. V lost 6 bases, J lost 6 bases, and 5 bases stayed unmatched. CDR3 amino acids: CASSLDRGLDTQYF. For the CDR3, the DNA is TGTGCCAGCAGCCTGGACAGGGGGCTTGATACGCAGTATTTT.

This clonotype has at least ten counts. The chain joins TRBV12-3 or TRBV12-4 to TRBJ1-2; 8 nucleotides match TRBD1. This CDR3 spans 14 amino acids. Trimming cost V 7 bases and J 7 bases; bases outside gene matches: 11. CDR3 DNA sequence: TGTGCCAGCACCCATGGACAGGGTGGTCCTGGCTACACCTTC. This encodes CASTHGQGGPGYTF.

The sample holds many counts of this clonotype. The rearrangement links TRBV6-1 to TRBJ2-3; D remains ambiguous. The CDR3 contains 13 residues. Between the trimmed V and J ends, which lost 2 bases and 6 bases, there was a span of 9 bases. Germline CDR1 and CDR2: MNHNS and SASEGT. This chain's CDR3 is CASSEPRMDTQYF. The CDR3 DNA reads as TGTGCCAGCAGTGAACCCCGGATGGATACGCAGTATTTT.

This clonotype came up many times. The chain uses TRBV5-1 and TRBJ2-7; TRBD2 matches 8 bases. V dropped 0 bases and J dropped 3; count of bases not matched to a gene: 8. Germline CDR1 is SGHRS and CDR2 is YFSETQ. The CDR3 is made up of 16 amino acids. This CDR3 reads CASSLDLSGARYEQYF. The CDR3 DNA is TGCGCCAGCAGCTTGGATCTTAGCGGGGCCCGCTACGAGCAGTACTTC.

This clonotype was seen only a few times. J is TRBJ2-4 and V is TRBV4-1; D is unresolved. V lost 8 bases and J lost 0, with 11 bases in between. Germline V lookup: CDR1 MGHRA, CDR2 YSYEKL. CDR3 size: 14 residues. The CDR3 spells CASGGPLAKNIQYF. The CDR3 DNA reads TGCGCCAGCGGCGGCCCCCTAGCCAAAAACATTCAGTACTTC.